Below, one T cell receptor beta chain is given with its context. Its antigen is as yet unknown. Generated by immunoSEQ multiplex PCR, the TCRdb table keeps only in-frame clones and is missing some. Of more than 60,000 clones in the sample, roughly 80% are singletons; the top ten hold more than 30%. The authors obtained around 2 micrograms of genomic DNA from cryopreserved PBMCs for TCR beta libraries. This sample is drawn from a study of cytotoxic CD8 clonotypes in ibrutinib-treated CLL. Study background: Sample averages reached about 250,000 productive templates and almost 95,000 productive rearrangements. The study's findings and limits: Exceeding age-matched healthy donors, baseline clonality also tracked the counts of circulating CD8+ T cells.

Trimming shortened V by 6 bases and J by 0 bases, and 14 bases separated the two germline ends. Germline-derived CDR1 and CDR2 are ENHRY and SYGVKD. This CDR3 spans 15 amino acids. The clonotype comes from a human donor with chronic lymphocytic leukemia. The sample was PBMCs, taken after 24 months of ibrutinib treatment. The chain is built from TRBV10-3 and TRBJ1-1, with D uncertain. The CDR3 DNA sequence: TGTGCCATCAGCCATTCCCCCCGGGTGAACACTGAAGCTTTCTTT. It codes for CAISHSPRVNTEAFF.